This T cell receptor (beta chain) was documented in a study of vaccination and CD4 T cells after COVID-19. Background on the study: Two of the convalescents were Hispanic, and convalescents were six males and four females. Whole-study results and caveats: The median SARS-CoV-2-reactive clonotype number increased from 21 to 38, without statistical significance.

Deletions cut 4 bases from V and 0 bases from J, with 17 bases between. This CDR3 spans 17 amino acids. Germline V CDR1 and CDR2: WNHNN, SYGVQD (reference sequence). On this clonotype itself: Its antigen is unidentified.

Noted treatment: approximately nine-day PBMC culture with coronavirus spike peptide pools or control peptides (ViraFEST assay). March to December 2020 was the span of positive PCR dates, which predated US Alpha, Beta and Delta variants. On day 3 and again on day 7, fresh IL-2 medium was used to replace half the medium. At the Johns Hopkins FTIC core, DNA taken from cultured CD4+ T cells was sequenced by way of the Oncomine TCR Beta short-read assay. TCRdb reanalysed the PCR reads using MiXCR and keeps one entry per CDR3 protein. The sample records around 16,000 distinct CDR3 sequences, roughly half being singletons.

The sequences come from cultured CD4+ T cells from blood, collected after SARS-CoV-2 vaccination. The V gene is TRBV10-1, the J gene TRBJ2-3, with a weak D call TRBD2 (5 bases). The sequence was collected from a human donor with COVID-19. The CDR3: CASSGDRLSSSTDTQYF. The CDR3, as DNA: TGCGCCAGCAGTGGCGACCGACTATCTTCTAGCACAGATACGCAGTATTTT.